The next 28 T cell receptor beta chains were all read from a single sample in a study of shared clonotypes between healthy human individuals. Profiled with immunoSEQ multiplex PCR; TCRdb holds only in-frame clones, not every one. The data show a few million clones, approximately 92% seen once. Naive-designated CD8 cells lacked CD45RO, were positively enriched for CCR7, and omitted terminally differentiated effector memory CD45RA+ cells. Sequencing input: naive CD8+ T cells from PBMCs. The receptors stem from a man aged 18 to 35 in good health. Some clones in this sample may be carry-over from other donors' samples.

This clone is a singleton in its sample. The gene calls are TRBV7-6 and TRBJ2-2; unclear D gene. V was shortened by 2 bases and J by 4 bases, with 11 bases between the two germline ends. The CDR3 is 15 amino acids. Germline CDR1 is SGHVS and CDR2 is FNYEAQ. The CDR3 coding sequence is TGTGCCAGCAGCTTACCGGGCACTCCCACCGGGGAGCTGTTTTTT. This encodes CASSLPGTPTGELFF. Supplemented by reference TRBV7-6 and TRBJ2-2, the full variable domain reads GAGVSQSPRYKVTKRGQDVALRCDPISGHVSLYWYRQALGQGPEFLTYFNYEAQQDKSGLPNDRFSAERPEGSISTLTIQRTEQRDSAMYRCASSLPGTPTGELFFGEGSRLTVL.

The CDR3 nucleotides are TGTGCCAGCAGTGGAGACAGGGGGCGATGGGACACCGGGGAGCTGTTTTTT. Residues: CASSGDRGRWDTGELFF. The rearrangement joins TRBV2 to TRBJ2-2; 10 positions match TRBD1. J was trimmed by 3 bases and V by 4 bases; bases with no gene match: 8. CDR3 size: 17 residues. The V gene's germline CDR1 is SNHLY and CDR2 FYNNEI.

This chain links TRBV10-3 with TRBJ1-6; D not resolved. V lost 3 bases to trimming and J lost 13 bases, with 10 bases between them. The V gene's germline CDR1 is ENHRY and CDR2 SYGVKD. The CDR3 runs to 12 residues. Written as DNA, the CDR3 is TGTGCCATCAGTGACAACCCGTCCCCCCTCCACTTT. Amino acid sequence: CAISDNPSPLHF.

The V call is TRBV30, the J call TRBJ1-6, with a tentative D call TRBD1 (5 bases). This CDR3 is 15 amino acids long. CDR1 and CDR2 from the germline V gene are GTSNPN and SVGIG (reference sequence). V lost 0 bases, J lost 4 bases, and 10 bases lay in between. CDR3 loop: CAWSVMGPYNSPLHF. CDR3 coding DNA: TGTGCCTGGAGTGTAATGGGGCCTTATAATTCACCCCTCCACTTT.

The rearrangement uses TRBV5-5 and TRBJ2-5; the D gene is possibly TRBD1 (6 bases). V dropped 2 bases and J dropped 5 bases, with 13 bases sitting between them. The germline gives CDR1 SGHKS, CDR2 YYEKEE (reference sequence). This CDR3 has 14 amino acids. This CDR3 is CASSFIGGPETQYF. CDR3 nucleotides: TGTGCCAGCAGCTTTATTGGGGGCCCGGAGACCCAGTACTTC.

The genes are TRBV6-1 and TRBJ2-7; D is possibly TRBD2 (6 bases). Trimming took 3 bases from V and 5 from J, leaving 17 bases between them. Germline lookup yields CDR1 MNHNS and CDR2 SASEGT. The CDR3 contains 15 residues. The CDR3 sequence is CASSESPGARDEQYF. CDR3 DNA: TGTGCCAGCAGTGAGTCACCGGGAGCGCGGGACGAGCAGTACTTC.

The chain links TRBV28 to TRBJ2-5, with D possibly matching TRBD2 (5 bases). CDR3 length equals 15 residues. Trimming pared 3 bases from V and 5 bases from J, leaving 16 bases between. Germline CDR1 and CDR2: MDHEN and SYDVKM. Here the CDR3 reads CASSFIAGSFETQYF. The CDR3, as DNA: TGTGCCAGCAGTTTTATTGCGGGTTCGTTCGAGACCCAGTACTTC.

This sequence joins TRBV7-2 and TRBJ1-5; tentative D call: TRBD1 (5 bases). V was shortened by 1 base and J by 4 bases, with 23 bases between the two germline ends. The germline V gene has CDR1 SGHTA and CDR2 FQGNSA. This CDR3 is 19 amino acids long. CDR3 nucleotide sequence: TGTGCCAGCAGCTTAGGGGTAAACAGGTTCGACCCTGGGAATCAGCCCCAGCATTTT. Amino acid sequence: CASSLGVNRFDPGNQPQHF. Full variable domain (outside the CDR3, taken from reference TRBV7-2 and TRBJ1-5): GAGVSQSPSNKVTEKGKDVELRCDPISGHTALYWYRQSLGQGLEFLIYFQGNSAPDKSGLPSDRFSAERTGGSVSTLTIQRTQQEDSAVYLCASSLGVNRFDPGNQPQHFGDGTRLSIL.

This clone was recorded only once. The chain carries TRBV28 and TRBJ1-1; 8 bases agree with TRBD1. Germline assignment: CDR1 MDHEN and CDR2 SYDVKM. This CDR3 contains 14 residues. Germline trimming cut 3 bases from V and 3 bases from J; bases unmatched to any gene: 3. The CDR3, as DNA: TGTGCCAGCAGTTTTCCGGGACAGGACACTGAAGCTTTCTTT. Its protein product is CASSFPGQDTEAFF.

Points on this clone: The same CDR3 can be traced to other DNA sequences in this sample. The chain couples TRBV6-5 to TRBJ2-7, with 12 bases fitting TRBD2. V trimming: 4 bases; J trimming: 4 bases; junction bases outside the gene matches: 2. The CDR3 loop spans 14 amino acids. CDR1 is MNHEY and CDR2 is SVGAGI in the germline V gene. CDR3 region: CASSSTSGRYEQYF. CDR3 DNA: TGTGCCAGCAGTTCAACTAGCGGGAGGTACGAGCAGTACTTC.

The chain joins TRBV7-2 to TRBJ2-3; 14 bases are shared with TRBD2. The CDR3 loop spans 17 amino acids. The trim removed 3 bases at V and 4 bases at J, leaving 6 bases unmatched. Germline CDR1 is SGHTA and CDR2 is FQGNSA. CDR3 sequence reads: CASSLGTSGSTADTQYF. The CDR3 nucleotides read TGTGCCAGCAGCTTGGGGACTAGCGGGAGTACCGCAGATACGCAGTATTTT. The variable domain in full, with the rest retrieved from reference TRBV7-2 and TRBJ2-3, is GAGVSQSPSNKVTEKGKDVELRCDPISGHTALYWYRQSLGQGLEFLIYFQGNSAPDKSGLPSDRFSAERTGGSVSTLTIQRTQQEDSAVYLCASSLGTSGSTADTQYFGPGTRLTVL.

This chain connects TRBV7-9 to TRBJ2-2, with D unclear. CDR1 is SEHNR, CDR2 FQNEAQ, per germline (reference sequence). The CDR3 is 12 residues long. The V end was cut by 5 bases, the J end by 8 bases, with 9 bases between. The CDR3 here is CASSHPLGELFF. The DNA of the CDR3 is TGTGCCAGCAGCCACCCGTTGGGGGAGCTGTTTTTT.

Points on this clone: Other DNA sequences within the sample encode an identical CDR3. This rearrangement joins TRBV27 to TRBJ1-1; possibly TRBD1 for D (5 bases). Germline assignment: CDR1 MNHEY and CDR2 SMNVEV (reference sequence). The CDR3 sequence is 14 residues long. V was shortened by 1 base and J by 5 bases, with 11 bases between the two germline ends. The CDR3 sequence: CASSLFGGGTEAFF. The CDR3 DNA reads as TGTGCCAGCAGTTTATTTGGCGGGGGGACTGAAGCTTTCTTT.

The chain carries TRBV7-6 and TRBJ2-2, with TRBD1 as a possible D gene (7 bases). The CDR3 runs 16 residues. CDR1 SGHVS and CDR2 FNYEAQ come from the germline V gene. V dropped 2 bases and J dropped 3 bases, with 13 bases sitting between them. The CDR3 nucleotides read TGTGCCAGCAGCTTAAGGCAGGGGGAGGACACCGGGGAGCTGTTTTTT. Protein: CASSLRQGEDTGELFF.

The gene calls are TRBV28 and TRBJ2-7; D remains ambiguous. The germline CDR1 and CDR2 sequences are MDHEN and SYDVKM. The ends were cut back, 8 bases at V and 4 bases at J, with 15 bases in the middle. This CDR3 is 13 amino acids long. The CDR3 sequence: CASHGSETYEQYF. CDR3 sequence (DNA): TGTGCCAGCCACGGCTCAGAGACGTACGAGCAGTACTTC. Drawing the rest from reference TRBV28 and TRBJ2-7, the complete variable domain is DVKVTQSSRYLVKRTGEKVFLECVQDMDHENMFWYRQDPGLGLRLIYFSYDVKMKEKGDIPEGYSVSREKKERFSLILESASTNQTSMYLCASHGSETYEQYFGPGTRLTVT.

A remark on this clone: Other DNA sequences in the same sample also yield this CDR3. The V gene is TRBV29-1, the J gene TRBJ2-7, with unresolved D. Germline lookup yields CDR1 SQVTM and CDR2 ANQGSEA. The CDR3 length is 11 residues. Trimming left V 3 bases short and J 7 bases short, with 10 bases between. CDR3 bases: TGCAGCGTTGACTCTCTGGGGGAGCAGTACTTC. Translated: CSVDSLGEQYF.

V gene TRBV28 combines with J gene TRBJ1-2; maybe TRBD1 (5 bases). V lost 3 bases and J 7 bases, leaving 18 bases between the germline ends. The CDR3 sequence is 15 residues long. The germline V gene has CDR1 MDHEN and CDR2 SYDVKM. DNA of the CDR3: TGTGCCAGCAGTTTGGCCCTGGGGCAGTATACTGGCTACACCTTC. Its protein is CASSLALGQYTGYTF.

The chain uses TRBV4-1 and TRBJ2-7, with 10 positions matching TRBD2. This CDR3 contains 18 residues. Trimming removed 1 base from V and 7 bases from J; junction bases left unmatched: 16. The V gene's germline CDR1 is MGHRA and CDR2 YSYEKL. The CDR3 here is CASSQVGASGSAWSEQYF. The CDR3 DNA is TGCGCCAGCAGCCAAGTCGGTGCTAGCGGGAGCGCCTGGAGTGAGCAGTACTTC.

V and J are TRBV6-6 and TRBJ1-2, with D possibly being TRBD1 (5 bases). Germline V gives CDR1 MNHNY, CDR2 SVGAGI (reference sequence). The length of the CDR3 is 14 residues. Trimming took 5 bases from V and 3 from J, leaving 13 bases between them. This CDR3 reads CASSTTGTDYGYTF. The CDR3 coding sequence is TGTGCCAGCAGTACCACAGGTACCGACTATGGCTACACCTTC.

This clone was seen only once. As DNA, the CDR3 is TGTGCCAGTAGTATGGGGCTGGGTACTAACTATGGCTACACCTTC. Translated: CASSMGLGTNYGYTF. The chain employs TRBV19 and TRBJ1-2, with D maybe TRBD1 (5 bases). This CDR3 is built from 15 residues. Germline values: CDR1 LNHDA, CDR2 SQIVND (reference sequence). V was shortened by 3 bases and J by 0 bases, with 11 bases between the two germline ends.

The CDR3, as DNA: TGTGCCAGCGTGCTAGCGGGAGTAAATGAGCAGTTCTTC. It is translated as CASVLAGVNEQFF. The V and J genes are TRBV7-9 and TRBJ2-1; 10 bases line up with TRBD2. V shed 8 bases and J 7 bases; nucleotides not matched to a gene: 5. This CDR3 is built from 13 residues. The V gene's germline CDR1 is SEHNR and CDR2 FQNEAQ (reference sequence).

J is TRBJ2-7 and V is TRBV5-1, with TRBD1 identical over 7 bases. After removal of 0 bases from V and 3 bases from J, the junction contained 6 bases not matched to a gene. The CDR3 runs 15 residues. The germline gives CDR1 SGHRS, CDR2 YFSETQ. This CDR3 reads CASSLATGLVYEQYF. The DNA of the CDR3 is TGCGCCAGCAGCTTGGCGACAGGGCTCGTCTACGAGCAGTACTTC. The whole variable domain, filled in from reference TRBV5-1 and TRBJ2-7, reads KAGVTQTPRYLIKTRGQQVTLSCSPISGHRSVSWYQQTPGQGLQFLFEYFSETQRNKGNFPGRFSGRQFSNSRSEMNVSTLELGDSALYLCASSLATGLVYEQYFGPGTRLTVT.

This chain's CDR3 is CASSDGPWTEAFF. The CDR3 bases are TGTGCCAGTAGTGACGGGCCATGGACTGAAGCTTTCTTT. The genes are TRBV19 and TRBJ1-1; D uncertain. Per the germline V gene, CDR1 is LNHDA and CDR2 is SQIVND (reference sequence). CDR3 length: 13 amino acids. V was clipped by 5 bases and J by 5 bases, with 12 bases between them.

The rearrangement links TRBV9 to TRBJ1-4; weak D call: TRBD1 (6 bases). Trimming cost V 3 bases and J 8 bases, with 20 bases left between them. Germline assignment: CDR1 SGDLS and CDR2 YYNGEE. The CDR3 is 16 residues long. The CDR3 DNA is TGTGCCAGCAGCGCAGGTACGACAGGACGTGGAGAAAAACTGTTTTTT. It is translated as CASSAGTTGRGEKLFF.

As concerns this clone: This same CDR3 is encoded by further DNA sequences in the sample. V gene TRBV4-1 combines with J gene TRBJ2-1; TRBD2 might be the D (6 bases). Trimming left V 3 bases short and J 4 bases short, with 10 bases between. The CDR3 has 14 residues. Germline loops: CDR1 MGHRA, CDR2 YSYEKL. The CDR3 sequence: CASSQGLLYNEQFF. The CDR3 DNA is TGCGCCAGCAGCCAGGGACTTTTATACAATGAGCAGTTCTTC.

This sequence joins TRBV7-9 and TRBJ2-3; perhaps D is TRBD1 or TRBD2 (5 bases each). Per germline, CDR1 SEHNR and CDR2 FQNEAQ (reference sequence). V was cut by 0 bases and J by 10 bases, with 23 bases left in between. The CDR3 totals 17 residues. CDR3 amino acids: CASSLAGAIHFKLPQYF. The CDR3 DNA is TGTGCCAGCAGCTTAGCCGGGGCGATACACTTCAAACTCCCGCAGTATTTT.

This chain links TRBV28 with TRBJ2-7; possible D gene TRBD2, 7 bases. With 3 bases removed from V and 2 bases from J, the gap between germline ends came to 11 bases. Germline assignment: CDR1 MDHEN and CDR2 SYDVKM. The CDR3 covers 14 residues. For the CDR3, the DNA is TGTGCCAGCAGTTTCGGGGGGCTCCCCTACGAGCAGTACTTC. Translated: CASSFGGLPYEQYF.

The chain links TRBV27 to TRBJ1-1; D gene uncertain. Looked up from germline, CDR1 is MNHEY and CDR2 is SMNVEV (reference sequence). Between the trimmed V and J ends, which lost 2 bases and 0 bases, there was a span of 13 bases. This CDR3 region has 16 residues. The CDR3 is CASSLTTLTVNTEAFF. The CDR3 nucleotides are TGTGCCAGCAGTTTAACCACGCTGACGGTGAACACTGAAGCTTTCTTT.